This TCR beta chain was documented in a study of cytomegalovirus exposure and HLA in healthy donors. Points from the study as a whole: Within a later analysis, the majority of CMV-associated TCR beta chains appeared HLA-restricted. TCR beta sequences reportedly predicted most subjects' HLA-A and HLA-B alleles accurately. There were a few CMV-associated chains whose specificity for CMV antigens was confirmed in vitro.

PCR was performed using 60 Vbeta and 13 Jbeta primers. Sequencing was performed with immunoSEQ multiplex PCR; in TCRdb, only in-frame clones are kept and a portion is missing. The table shows 99,000 or so clones, with around 80% occurring only once. In the case of this clone: Its antigen remains unknown.

This CDR3 comprises 14 residues. With 1 base removed from V and 1 base from J, the gap between germline ends came to 7 bases. The germline V gene has CDR1 MGHRA and CDR2 YSYEKL. The chain uses TRBV4-1 and TRBJ2-5; no firm D call. The source material was PBMCs. The receptor comes from a male donor in good health and CMV-seronegative. CDR3 sequence (DNA): TGCGCCAGCAGCCAAGGTCAGCGCCAAGAGACCCAGTACTTC. The encoded protein is CASSQGQRQETQYF.